One and the same sample provided the 10 T cell receptor beta chains below, sequenced in a study of regulatory T cells in long-lasting Graves disease. In building TCR beta libraries, iRepertoire HTBI primers were used together with Arm-PCR of CDR3 regions. MiXCR was run by TCRdb on the multiplex PCR reads, yielding one entry per CDR3 protein. Of under 450,000 distinct CDR3 sequences detected, approximately 25% appear once; the ten largest clones hold about 29%. The time point denotes: persistent/refractory GD, antithyroid drugs over 5 years with positive TRAb. Isolated PBMC RNA provided the starting material for the TCR library. Material: peripheral blood mononuclear cells (PBMCs), obtained when the disease was refractory, from a patient treated with antithyroid drugs. These receptor sequences come from a woman in her thirties or forties with Graves disease.

Points on this clonotype: A far bigger clonotype differs at one base, so this is likely a read error. The rearrangement uses TRBV6-1 and TRBJ1-1, with D uncertain. The CDR3 loop spans 14 amino acids. Germline CDR1 reads MNHNS; CDR2 reads SASEGT. The DNA for the CDR3 is TGTGCCAGCACCGAACAGCGCCCGACCTCTGAAGCTTCCTTT. Its protein product is CASTEQRPTSEASF.

V is TRBV9 and J is TRBJ1-1; D might be TRBD1 (6 bases). This CDR3 comprises 14 residues. Germline loops: CDR1 SGDLS, CDR2 YYNGEE. Trimming removed 2 bases from V and 6 bases from J, with 14 bases in between. CDR3 amino acids: CASSVTGSDPEAFF. CDR3 nucleotides: TGTGCCAGCAGCGTCACAGGGTCGGATCCTGAAGCTTTCTTT.

The chain couples TRBV9 to TRBJ1-3; D is ambiguous. The CDR3 loop spans 16 amino acids. V dropped 0 bases and J dropped 0 bases, with 10 bases sitting between them. Germline CDR1 and CDR2: SGDLS and YYNGEE. The CDR3 reads CASSVGPAVSGNTIYF. The CDR3 DNA follows: TGTGCCAGCAGCGTAGGTCCTGCCGTCTCTGGAAACACCATATATTTT.

V gene TRBV14 combines with J gene TRBJ2-7, with D possibly being TRBD1 or TRBD2 (5 bases each). Germline loops: CDR1 SGHDN, CDR2 FVKESK. Trimming left V 5 bases short and J 2 bases short, with 22 bases between. This CDR3 is built from 17 residues. The CDR3 nucleotides are TGTGCCAGCAGCTCCCTCTTCCGGGACGAAGGAACCTACGAGCAGTACTTC. This codes for CASSSLFRDEGTYEQYF.

V and J are TRBV20-1 and TRBJ2-7, with D perhaps matching TRBD1 (5 bases). CDR1 DFQATT and CDR2 SNEGSKA come from the germline V gene (reference sequence). Trimming took 2 bases from V and 0 from J, leaving 11 bases between them. The CDR3 totals 14 residues. CDR3 in amino acids: CSARQGTHSYEQYF. CDR3 bases: TGCAGTGCTAGACAGGGTACCCACTCCTACGAGCAGTACTTC.

The sample holds many counts of this clonotype. The chain employs TRBV11-2 and TRBJ2-7; D is tentatively TRBD1 or TRBD2 (6 bases each). Germline CDR1 is SGHAT and CDR2 is FQNNGV. With 5 bases removed from V and 3 bases from J, the gap between germline ends came to 20 bases. The CDR3 is 16 amino acids. CDR3 DNA sequence: TGTGCCAGCAGCCCGACAGGAAGGGGGGTAAGCTACGAGCAGTACTTC. Protein: CASSPTGRGVSYEQYF.

This clonotype has at least ten counts. The rearrangement links TRBV11-2 to TRBJ1-1; 7 bases are a match to TRBD1. Germline loops: CDR1 SGHAT, CDR2 FQNNGV. The CDR3 is made up of 15 amino acids. The ends lost 5 bases at V and 3 bases at J; junction bases unmatched: 9. The DNA of the CDR3 is TGTGCCAGCAGCCCCGAGGGGGCAGGGGACACTGAAGCTTTCTTT. Translating it yields CASSPEGAGDTEAFF.

This chain joins TRBV20-1 and TRBJ2-2, with 7 bases that match TRBD2. From germline, CDR1 is DFQATT and CDR2 SNEGSKA (reference sequence). The CDR3 sequence is 16 residues long. V lost 3 bases and J lost 6; bases outside the gene matches: 13. As DNA, the CDR3 is TGCAGTGCTAGTGATTTTGGACTAGAGATATCCGGGGAGCTGTTTTTT. Protein sequence: CSASDFGLEISGELFF.

The chain employs TRBV6-1 and TRBJ1-4, with 9 bases that match TRBD1. J gave up 0 bases and V 5 bases, and 1 base lay outside the gene matches. From germline, CDR1 is MNHNS and CDR2 SASEGT. CDR3 size: 15 residues. In nucleotides, the CDR3 is TGTGCCAGCAGTAACAGGGGGCCAACTAATGAAAAACTGTTTTTT. Translation: CASSNRGPTNEKLFF.

This clonotype was counted many times. The J gene is TRBJ2-4, the V gene TRBV29-1; 7 bases line up with TRBD1. Germline V gene data show CDR1 as SQVTM and CDR2 as ANQGSEA. J was trimmed by 0 bases and V by 6 bases; bases with no gene match: 2. The CDR3 runs to 13 residues. CDR3 coding DNA: TGCAGCGTCGGGACAGTAGCCAAAAACATTCAGTACTTC. It yields the protein CSVGTVAKNIQYF.